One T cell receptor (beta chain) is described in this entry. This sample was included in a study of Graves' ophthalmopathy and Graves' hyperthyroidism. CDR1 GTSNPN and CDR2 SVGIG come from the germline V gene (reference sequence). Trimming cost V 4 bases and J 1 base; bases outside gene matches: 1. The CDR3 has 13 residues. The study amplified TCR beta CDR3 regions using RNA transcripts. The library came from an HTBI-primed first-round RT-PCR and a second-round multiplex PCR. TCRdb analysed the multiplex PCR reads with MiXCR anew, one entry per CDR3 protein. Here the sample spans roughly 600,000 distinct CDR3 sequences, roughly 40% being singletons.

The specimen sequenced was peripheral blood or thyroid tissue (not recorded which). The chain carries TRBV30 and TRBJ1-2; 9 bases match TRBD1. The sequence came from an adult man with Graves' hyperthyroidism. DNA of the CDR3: TGTGCCTGGATGGACAGGGGTAACTATGGCTACACCTTC. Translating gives CAWMDRGNYGYTF.